This TCR beta chain was captured in a study of T cell responses to AZD1222 COVID-19 vaccine. Study results and limitations: Regions 160-218 and 743-854 dominated among vaccine-associated CD4 TCRs spanning spike. Possibly, clonal diversity was underestimated; donors were largely white British and included more females.

On this clone itself: The antigen is unknown.

Germline-derived CDR1 and CDR2 are SGHRS and YFSETQ. V was shortened by 0 bases and J by 4 bases, with 7 bases between the two germline ends. This CDR3 region has 13 residues. Method: immunoSEQ multiplex PCR; TCRdb's copy keeps in-frame clones and lacks some. The data contain about 130,000 clones, about 93% of them singletons. V is TRBV5-1 and J is TRBJ1-2; D is uncertain. The receptor was isolated from an adult in good health. Source: peripheral blood, taken on day 0 of AZD1222 vaccination. In nucleotides, the CDR3 is TGCGCCAGCAGCTTGGACGGACCCTATGGCTACACCTTC. Its translation is CASSLDGPYGYTF.